The 27 T cell receptor beta chains reported below all come from one sample, sequenced in a study of shared clonotypes between healthy human individuals. Only in-frame clones appear in the TCRdb table, and some are missing; sequencing was by immunoSEQ multiplex PCR. The sample consists of over 800,000 clones, 80% to 95% of them appearing once. Cells designated naive CD8 were CD45RO-negative and were positively selected for CCR7, with terminally differentiated effector memory CD45RA+ cells excluded. Specimen: naive CD8+ T cells sorted from blood. All receptors come from a man aged 30 to 39 in good health.

The V gene is TRBV5-6, the J gene TRBJ2-7, with 12 bases aligning to TRBD2. This CDR3 is 18 amino acids long. Germline V gene data show CDR1 as SGHDT and CDR2 as YYEEEE. The V gene end was trimmed by 3 bases and the J gene end by 4 bases; junction bases not matched to a gene: 14. The CDR3 DNA reads as TGTGCCAGCAGCTCTTACCAGACTAGCGGGAGAGAATGGTACGAGCAGTACTTC. Its protein product is CASSSYQTSGREWYEQYF.

The chain uses TRBV29-1 and TRBJ1-3; D is perhaps TRBD1 (6 bases). The CDR3 runs to 14 residues. CDR1 is SQVTM and CDR2 is ANQGSEA in the germline V gene. V dropped 4 bases and J dropped 4 bases, with 14 bases sitting between them. This CDR3 is CSVVWTAPGNTIYF. The CDR3 DNA is TGCAGCGTTGTTTGGACAGCCCCGGGAAACACCATATATTTT.

The chain links TRBV7-2 to TRBJ1-1; D is unclear. The germline V gene has CDR1 SGHTA and CDR2 FQGNSA. Trimming stripped 1 base from V and 5 bases from J, with 11 bases between. The CDR3 is made up of 14 amino acids. In DNA form, the CDR3 reads TGTGCCAGCAGCTTAGGGCGGGCTAGTACTGAAGCTTTCTTT. Residues: CASSLGRASTEAFF.

The V call is TRBV10-3, the J call TRBJ2-3; tentative D call: TRBD2 (7 bases). The CDR3 sequence is 15 residues long. Trimming cost V 10 bases and J 4 bases, with 21 bases left between them. Germline V gives CDR1 ENHRY, CDR2 SYGVKD. The CDR3 sequence: CATGGGVESPDTQYF. CDR3 sequence (DNA): TGTGCCACCGGCGGGGGCGTAGAGTCCCCAGATACGCAGTATTTT.

This sequence joins TRBV18 and TRBJ2-1; 7 positions match TRBD1. Germline V CDR1 and CDR2: KGHSH, LQKENI. This CDR3 is built from 16 residues. V gave up 3 bases and J gave up 6 bases; unmatched junction bases: 11. This CDR3 is CASSPAWGEGANEQFF. As DNA, the CDR3 is TGTGCCAGCTCACCTGCTTGGGGAGAGGGGGCCAATGAGCAGTTCTTC.

The chain links TRBV27 to TRBJ1-5; D not resolved. The germline V gene has CDR1 MNHEY and CDR2 SMNVEV (reference sequence). The ends were cut back, 2 bases at V and 3 bases at J, with 8 bases in the middle. The CDR3 covers 14 residues. DNA for the CDR3: TGTGCCAGCAGTTTAGGCCTGAACAATCAGCCCCAGCATTTT. Residues: CASSLGLNNQPQHF.

On this clone: Just one base apart from a much larger clone, this may be a read error. The chain recombines TRBV25-1 with TRBJ2-5, with D unresolved. Germline V lookup: CDR1 MGHDK, CDR2 SYGVNS. With 2 bases removed from V and 7 bases from J, the gap between germline ends came to 2 bases. The CDR3 is made up of 10 amino acids. The CDR3 sequence is CASSEGTQYF. The DNA for the CDR3 is TGTGCCAGCAGTGAAGGGACCCAGTACTTC.

The chain combines TRBV7-9 with TRBJ2-1; TRBD1 aligns across 11 bases. V lost 10 bases to trimming and J lost 5 bases; unmatched junction nucleotides: 13. The CDR3 covers 16 residues. The germline CDR1 and CDR2 sequences are SEHNR and FQNEAQ (reference sequence). CDR3 coding DNA: TGTGCCACCCGTTCAACTCCGGGACAGGGGGACAATGAGCAGTTCTTC. Its translation: CATRSTPGQGDNEQFF.

The gene calls are TRBV7-9 and TRBJ1-1, with D possibly TRBD1 on 5 matching bases. The ends were cut back, 1 base at V and 4 bases at J, with 10 bases in the middle. Germline V gene lookup returns CDR1 SEHNR and CDR2 FQNEAQ (reference sequence). The CDR3 is 14 amino acids. Written as DNA, the CDR3 is TGTGCCAGCAGCTTAGTCAGGGTCGGCACTGAAGCTTTCTTT. Its translation: CASSLVRVGTEAFF.

Details on this clone: Other DNA sequences in this sample translate to the same CDR3. V and J are TRBV9 and TRBJ1-1, with D possibly TRBD1 on 5 matching bases. Trimming took off 1 base at V and 1 base at J, with 5 bases between the two ends. CDR1 and CDR2 (germline): SGDLS, YYNGEE. This CDR3 has 13 residues. The CDR3 sequence: CASSVTGNTEAFF. The CDR3 nucleotides read TGTGCCAGCAGCGTAACAGGGAACACTGAAGCTTTCTTT.

The chain uses TRBV10-1 and TRBJ2-1; TRBD2 is a possible D gene (5 bases). CDR1 and CDR2 from the germline V gene are WNHNN and SYGVQD (reference sequence). V shed 4 bases and J shed 0 bases, with 7 bases lying between them. This CDR3 comprises 14 residues. The CDR3 DNA is TGCGCCAGCAGTGGGACTCGCTCCTACAATGAGCAGTTCTTC. Protein: CASSGTRSYNEQFF.

This sequence joins TRBV27 and TRBJ2-7, with 11 positions matching TRBD2. The CDR3 length is 16 residues. With V trimmed by 3 bases and J by 5 bases, 9 bases remained unmatched. Germline assignment: CDR1 MNHEY and CDR2 SMNVEV (reference sequence). The chain's CDR3 is CASSLGVAGGFNEQYF. The CDR3 bases are TGTGCCAGCAGTTTGGGGGTAGCGGGAGGGTTTAACGAGCAGTACTTC.

Comments on this clone: The junction differs from germline at one of its ends, possibly a read error. J is TRBJ2-3 and V is TRBV10-1; D is perhaps TRBD2 (5 bases). CDR1 WNHNN and CDR2 SYGVQD come from the germline V gene (reference sequence). The CDR3 has 16 residues. The CDR3 DNA reads as TGCGCCAGCAGTGATGATCGTGGGAGTTCCACATATACGCAGTATTTT. It yields the protein CASSDDRGSSTYTQYF.

The sample holds one count of this clone. This chain uses TRBV7-9 with TRBJ2-2, with 7 nucleotides matching TRBD1. This CDR3 comprises 15 residues. Germline values: CDR1 SEHNR, CDR2 FQNEAQ (reference sequence). Unmatched junction bases numbered 10, after V lost 8 bases and J lost 4 bases. The CDR3 spells CASFWGQKATGELFF. In DNA, the CDR3 is TGTGCCAGCTTTTGGGGACAGAAGGCCACCGGGGAGCTGTTTTTT.

The J gene is TRBJ2-1, the V gene TRBV6-5, with D possibly matching TRBD1 (5 bases). This CDR3 is 13 amino acids long. CDR1 and CDR2 from the germline V gene are MNHEY and SVGAGI. Trimming shortened V by 0 bases and J by 13 bases, and 13 bases separated the two germline ends. The CDR3 sequence is CASSYSATGTQFF. The DNA of the CDR3 is TGTGCCAGCAGTTACTCGGCTACAGGTACCCAGTTCTTC.

The chain employs TRBV9 and TRBJ1-4; TRBD1 agrees at 9 bases. V was pared by 3 bases and J by 2 bases, with 2 bases of the junction left unmatched. CDR1 is SGDLS, CDR2 YYNGEE, per germline. CDR3 length: 15 residues. CDR3 region: CASSATGGTNEKLFF. CDR3 in DNA: TGTGCCAGCAGCGCAACAGGGGGCACTAATGAAAAACTGTTTTTT.

This clone was counted once. V usage is TRBV15 and J usage is TRBJ1-5; possible D gene TRBD1, 6 bases. CDR1 and CDR2 (germline): LNHNV, YYDKDF (reference sequence). Trimming cost V 5 bases and J 2 bases, with 22 bases left between them. This CDR3 region has 18 residues. The CDR3 is CATSLWGGGPYGNQPQHF. The CDR3 DNA reads TGTGCCACCAGCCTTTGGGGGGGCGGCCCTTATGGCAATCAGCCCCAGCATTTT.

The rearrangement links TRBV13 to TRBJ1-1; TRBD1 is a possible D gene (5 bases). The length of the CDR3 is 16 residues. Per the germline V gene, CDR1 is PRHDT and CDR2 is FYEKMQ (reference sequence). The V end was cut by 0 bases, the J end by 6 bases, with 17 bases between. The DNA of the CDR3 is TGTGCCAGCAGCTTAGGCATAACAAATTGGGGCCCTGAAGCTTTCTTT. It codes for CASSLGITNWGPEAFF.

The chain is built from TRBV5-1 and TRBJ2-7; tentatively, D is TRBD1 (6 bases). Per the germline V gene, CDR1 is SGHRS and CDR2 is YFSETQ. CDR3 length: 15 residues. V lost 4 bases to trimming and J lost 2 bases, with 16 bases between them. The CDR3 sequence: CASSPGNQGTYEQYF. DNA for the CDR3: TGCGCCAGCAGCCCGGGCAATCAGGGGACCTACGAGCAGTACTTC.

This chain joins TRBV7-8 and TRBJ2-1, with D possibly matching TRBD2 (6 bases). V lost 2 bases, J lost 3 bases, and 17 bases lay in between. The germline V gene has CDR1 SGHVS and CDR2 FQNEAQ. CDR3 length: 17 residues. The CDR3 loop is CASSLPPRLGVYNEQFF. CDR3 nucleotide sequence: TGTGCCAGCAGCTTACCCCCCCGACTAGGAGTCTACAATGAGCAGTTCTTC.

The chain combines TRBV29-1 with TRBJ2-1, with 7 bases fitting TRBD1. The CDR3 is 14 residues long. J was trimmed by 10 bases and V by 3 bases; bases with no gene match: 12. Germline-derived CDR1 and CDR2 are SQVTM and ANQGSEA. This chain's CDR3 is CSVEAGQEVWEQFF. The CDR3 region has the DNA TGCAGCGTTGAGGCAGGACAGGAGGTTTGGGAGCAGTTCTTC.

The chain recombines TRBV19 with TRBJ2-7; 9 nucleotides line up with TRBD2. V was clipped by 3 bases and J by 0 bases; unmatched bases: 6. Germline CDR1 and CDR2: LNHDA and SQIVND (reference sequence). The CDR3 is made up of 16 amino acids. The CDR3 region is CASSIIELAGSYEQYF. CDR3 DNA: TGTGCCAGTAGTATTATCGAACTAGCGGGCTCCTACGAGCAGTACTTC.

The rearrangement links TRBV10-2 to TRBJ2-7; D tentatively fits TRBD1 or TRBD2 (5 bases each). Germline assignment: CDR1 WSHSY and CDR2 SAAADI. Trimming cost V 9 bases and J 3 bases, with 21 bases left between them. The CDR3 runs to 15 residues. CDR3 amino acids: CARPGSRRNFYEQYF. The CDR3 DNA sequence: TGCGCCAGACCAGGGAGCCGTAGGAACTTCTACGAGCAGTACTTC.

The rearrangement links TRBV14 to TRBJ2-7; the match to TRBD2 covers 13 bases. V was clipped by 5 bases and J by 6 bases; unmatched bases: 4. Germline lookup yields CDR1 SGHDN and CDR2 FVKESK. The CDR3 runs to 14 residues. CDR3 in amino acids: CASSAGTSGIEQYF. The CDR3 DNA is TGTGCCAGCAGCGCCGGGACTAGCGGGATCGAGCAGTACTTC.

This clone was seen just once. A read error may account for a junction end that differs from germline. The J gene is TRBJ2-2, the V gene TRBV7-7; 11 positions agree with TRBD2. This CDR3 has 18 amino acids. Germline V gene data show CDR1 as SSHAT and CDR2 as FNYEAQ (reference sequence). CDR3 region: CASSLEISGRAFSGELFF. CDR3 DNA sequence: TGTGCTAGCAGCTTAGAAATTAGCGGGAGGGCCTTCTCCGGGGAGCTGTTTTTT.

There are a few counts of this clone. The gene calls are TRBV7-8 and TRBJ2-7, with D possibly matching TRBD1 (6 bases). Trimming took off 5 bases at V and 6 bases at J, with 14 bases between the two ends. The CDR3 is 13 amino acids. Germline assignment: CDR1 SGHVS and CDR2 FQNEAQ. CDR3 in amino acids: CASSAGAATEQYF. In DNA form, the CDR3 reads TGTGCCAGCAGCGCAGGGGCAGCCACCGAGCAGTACTTC.

The chain links TRBV7-8 to TRBJ2-6; the D call may be TRBD1 or TRBD2 (5 bases each). V gave up 1 base and J gave up 0 bases, with 19 bases separating them. This CDR3 is built from 20 residues. Germline V lookup: CDR1 SGHVS, CDR2 FQNEAQ. CDR3 in amino acids: CASSLEYFGTEFSGANVLTF. Written as DNA, the CDR3 is TGTGCCAGCAGCTTAGAATATTTCGGGACCGAATTCTCTGGGGCCAACGTCCTGACTTTC.